This TCR beta chain was identified during a study of OX40 agonist ivuxolimab in advanced cancers. About the investigation overall: Ivuxolimab was a fully human IgG2 agonistic monoclonal antibody targeting the costimulatory receptor OX40 (CD134). Intravenous ivuxolimab was administered to patients every 2 weeks at six dose levels: 0.01, 0.1, 0.3, 1.5, 3 and 10 mg/kg. Of the roughly 51 patients in dose escalation, 19 had hepatocellular carcinoma, about 15 had melanoma, 9 had renal cell carcinoma and 9 had head and neck cancer. In the dose-escalation cohort, 70% to 85% of patients were male, and the mean age was roughly 60 years, with a range of about 23 to 85. Patients were allowed to have had prior anti-PD-1, anti-PD-L1 or anti-CTLA-4 therapy, and 30% to 40% of the dose-escalation patients had been treated with checkpoint inhibitors. Partial responses occurred in three dose-escalation patients, of whom one had hepatocellular carcinoma and two had cutaneous melanoma. The point of sequencing TCRbeta in the periphery was to test whether ivuxolimab changed TCR sequence diversity and drove clonal T-cell expansion. The paper reports the monotherapy dose-escalation portion (N of about 56 patients) of the phase I ivuxolimab trial. Study-level results and caveats: Low levels of normalized T-cell clonal expansion were also shown by some nonresponding patients. In the 0.1-3.0 mg/kg groups, partial responders were among the patients with the lowest normalized peripheral clonal expansion, particularly in CD8+ T cells. Antigen specificity was not determined for the clonally expanded peripheral T cells. On average, CD8+ T cells showed more expanded clones than CD4+ T cells after ivuxolimab. At doses of 0.1 to 3.0 mg/kg, clonal expansion of both CD4+ and CD8+ blood T cells was observed from baseline to week 6.

A word on this clone: Which antigen it targets is not known. Base qualities are not recorded, but no much larger clone differs from it by a single base.

Genomic DNA was extracted from sorted cells for sequencing of the TCRbeta CDR3 region. The immunoSEQ Assay was used to sequence the TCRbeta CDR3 regions. TCRdb provides this immuneACCESS table in a form limited to in-frame rearrangements. Some clones are lacking; in checked studies, under half of them reflect an unresolved V gene, and why the rest are absent is not known. For this sample there are 95,000 to 100,000 clones; around 83% appear just once. The top ten hold roughly 1.5% of the sample. Patients with autoimmune disease history or receiving systemic immunosuppression were excluded from the trial. Peripheral blood for TCR sequencing was collected from all dose cohorts at baseline, on cycle 4 day 1, and on cycle 7 day 1. Samples came from an open-label, multicenter, first-in-human phase I dose-escalation trial of ivuxolimab. The trial enrolled adults with locally advanced or metastatic head and neck squamous cell, hepatocellular, melanoma or renal cell carcinoma. Before TCR sequencing, CD4+ T cells and CD8+ T cells were sorted from peripheral blood as separate populations.

Sequenced material: CD4+ or CD8+ T cells sorted from blood, taken in a trial of the OX40 agonist ivuxolimab. The sequence derives from an adult with an advanced solid tumor such as melanoma, head and neck, liver or kidney cancer.

The DNA sequence is given as TGTGCCAGCAGAAGCTATAGCGGGCTCACCGGGGAGCTGTTTTTT. Translated, this gives CASRSYSGLTGELFF. The chain employs TRBV27 and TRBJ2-2, and 7 junctional nucleotides match TRBD2. The CDR3 holds 15 amino acids from the cysteine to the phenylalanine. CDR3 DNA is the only sequence kept; it has 45 bases, read in frame from the first base. The germline V gene (reference sequence) specifies MNHEY as CDR1 and SMNVEV as CDR2. Trimming leaves V shorter by 6 bases and J shorter by 4 bases, with the junction holding 8 bases beyond the gene matches.